This T cell receptor beta chain was retrieved from a study of T cell responses to AZD1222 COVID-19 vaccine. Across the whole study: Second doses were pooled across both intervals (about 4 or about 12 weeks). Overall study results and limits: Spike-specific TCR breadth and depth both grew after two AZD1222 doses. The number of AZD1222 recipients seropositive at baseline was only 5 to 7. Repertoires were collected only later (after the peak T cell response had occurred).

Concerning this clone: Its antigen is undetermined.

The germline CDR1 and CDR2 sequences are SNHLY and FYNNEI. Trimming shortened V by 3 bases and J by 3 bases, and 8 bases separated the two germline ends. The CDR3 extends over 13 amino acids. Libraries were prepared by immunoSEQ multiplex PCR; TCRdb keeps only in-frame clonotypes and omits some of them. The table records about 160,000 clones, 90% of them present only once. This TCR was sampled from an adult in good health. The source was peripheral blood, collected on day 0 of AZD1222 vaccination. The V gene is TRBV2, the J gene TRBJ1-2; D is unclear. DNA for the CDR3: TGTGCCAGCAGTGACTCCCCGGACTATGGCTACACCTTC. This encodes CASSDSPDYGYTF.